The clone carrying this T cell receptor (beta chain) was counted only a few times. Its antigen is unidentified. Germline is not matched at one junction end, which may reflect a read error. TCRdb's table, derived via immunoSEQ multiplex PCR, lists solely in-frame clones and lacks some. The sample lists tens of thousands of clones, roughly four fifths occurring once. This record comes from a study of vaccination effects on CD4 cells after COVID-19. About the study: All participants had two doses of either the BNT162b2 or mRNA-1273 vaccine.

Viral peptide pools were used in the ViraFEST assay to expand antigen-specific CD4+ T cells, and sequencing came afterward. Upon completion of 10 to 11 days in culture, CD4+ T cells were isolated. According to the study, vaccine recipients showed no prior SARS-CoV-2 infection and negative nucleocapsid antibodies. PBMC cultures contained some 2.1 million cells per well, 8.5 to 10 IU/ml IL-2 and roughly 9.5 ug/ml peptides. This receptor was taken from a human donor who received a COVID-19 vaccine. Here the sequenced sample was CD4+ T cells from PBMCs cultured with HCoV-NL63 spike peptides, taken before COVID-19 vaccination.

The CDR3 loop reads CASSYSWSPGTNVLTF. DNA of the CDR3: TGTGCCAGCAGTTACTCGTGGTCTCCTGGGACCAACGTCCTGACTTTC. The chain joins TRBV6-5 to TRBJ2-6; D gene uncertain. CDR3 size: 16 residues. Germline V CDR1 and CDR2: MNHEY, SVGAGI.